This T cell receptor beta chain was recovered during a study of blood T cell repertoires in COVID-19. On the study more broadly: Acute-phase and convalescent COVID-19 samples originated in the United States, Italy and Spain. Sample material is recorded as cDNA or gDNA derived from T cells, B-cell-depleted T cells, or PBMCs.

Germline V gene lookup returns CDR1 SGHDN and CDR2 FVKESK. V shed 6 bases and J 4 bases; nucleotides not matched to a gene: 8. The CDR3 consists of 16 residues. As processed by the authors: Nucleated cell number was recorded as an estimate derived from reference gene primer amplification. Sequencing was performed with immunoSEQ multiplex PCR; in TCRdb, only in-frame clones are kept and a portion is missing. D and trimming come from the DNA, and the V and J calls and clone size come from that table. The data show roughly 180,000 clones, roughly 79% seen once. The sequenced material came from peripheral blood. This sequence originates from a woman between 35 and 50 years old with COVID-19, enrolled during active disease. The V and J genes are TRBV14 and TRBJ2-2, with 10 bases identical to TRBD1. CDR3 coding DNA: TGTGCCAGCAGTTCCGACAGGGGGCGCGTCACCGGGGAGCTGTTTTTT. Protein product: CASSSDRGRVTGELFF.